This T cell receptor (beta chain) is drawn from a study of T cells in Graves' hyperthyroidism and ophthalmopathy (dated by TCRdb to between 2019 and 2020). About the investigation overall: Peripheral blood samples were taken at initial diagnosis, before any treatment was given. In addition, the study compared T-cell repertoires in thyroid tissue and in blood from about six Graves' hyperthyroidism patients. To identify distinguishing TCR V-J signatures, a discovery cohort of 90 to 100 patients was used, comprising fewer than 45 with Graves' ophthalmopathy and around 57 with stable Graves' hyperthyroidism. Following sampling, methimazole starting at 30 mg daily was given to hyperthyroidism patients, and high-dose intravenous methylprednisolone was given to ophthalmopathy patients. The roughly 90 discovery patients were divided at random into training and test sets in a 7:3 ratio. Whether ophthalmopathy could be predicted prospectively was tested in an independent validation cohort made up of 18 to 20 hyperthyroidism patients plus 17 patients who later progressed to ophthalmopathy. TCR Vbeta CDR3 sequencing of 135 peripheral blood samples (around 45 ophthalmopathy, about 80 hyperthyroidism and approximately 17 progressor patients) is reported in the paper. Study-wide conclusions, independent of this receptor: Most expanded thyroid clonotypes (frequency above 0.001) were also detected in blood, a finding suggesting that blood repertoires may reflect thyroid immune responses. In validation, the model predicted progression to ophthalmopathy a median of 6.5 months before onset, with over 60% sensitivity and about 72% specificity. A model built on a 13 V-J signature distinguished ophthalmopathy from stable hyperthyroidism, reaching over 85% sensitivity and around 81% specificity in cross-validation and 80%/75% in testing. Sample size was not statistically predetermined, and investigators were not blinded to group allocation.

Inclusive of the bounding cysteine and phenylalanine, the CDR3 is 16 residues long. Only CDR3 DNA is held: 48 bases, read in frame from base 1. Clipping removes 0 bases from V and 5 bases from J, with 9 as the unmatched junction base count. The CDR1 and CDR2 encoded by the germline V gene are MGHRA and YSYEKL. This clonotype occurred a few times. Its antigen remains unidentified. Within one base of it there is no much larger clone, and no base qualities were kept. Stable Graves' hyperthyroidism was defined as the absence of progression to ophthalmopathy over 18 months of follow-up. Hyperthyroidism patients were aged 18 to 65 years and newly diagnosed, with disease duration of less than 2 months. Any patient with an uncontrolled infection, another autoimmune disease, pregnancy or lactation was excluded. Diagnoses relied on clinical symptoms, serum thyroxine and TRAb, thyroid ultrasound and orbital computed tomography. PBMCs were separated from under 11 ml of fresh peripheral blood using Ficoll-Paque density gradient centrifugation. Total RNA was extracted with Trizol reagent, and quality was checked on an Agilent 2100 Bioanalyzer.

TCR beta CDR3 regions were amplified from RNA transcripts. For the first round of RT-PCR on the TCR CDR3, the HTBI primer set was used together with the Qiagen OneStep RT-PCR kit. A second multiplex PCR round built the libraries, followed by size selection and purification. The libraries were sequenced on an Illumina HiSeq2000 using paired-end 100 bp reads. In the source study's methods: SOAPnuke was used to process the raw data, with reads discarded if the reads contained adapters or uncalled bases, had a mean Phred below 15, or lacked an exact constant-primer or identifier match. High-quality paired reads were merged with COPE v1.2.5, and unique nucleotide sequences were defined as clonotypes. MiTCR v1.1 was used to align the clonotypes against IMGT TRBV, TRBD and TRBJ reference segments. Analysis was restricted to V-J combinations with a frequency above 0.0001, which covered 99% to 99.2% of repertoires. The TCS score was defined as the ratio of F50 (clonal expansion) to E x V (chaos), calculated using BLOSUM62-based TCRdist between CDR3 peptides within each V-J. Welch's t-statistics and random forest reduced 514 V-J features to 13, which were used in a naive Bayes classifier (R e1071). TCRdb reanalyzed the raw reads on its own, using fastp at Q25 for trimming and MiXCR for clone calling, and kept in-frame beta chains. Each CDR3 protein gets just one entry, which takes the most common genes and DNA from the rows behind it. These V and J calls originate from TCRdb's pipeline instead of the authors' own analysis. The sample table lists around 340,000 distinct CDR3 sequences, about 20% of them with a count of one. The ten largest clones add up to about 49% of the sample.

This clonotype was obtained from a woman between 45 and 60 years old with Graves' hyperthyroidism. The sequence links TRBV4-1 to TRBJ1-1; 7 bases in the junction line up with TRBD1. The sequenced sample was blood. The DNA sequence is TGCGCCAGCAGCCAAGAGACAGGGACCCGTGGGACTGAAGCTTTCTTT. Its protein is CASSQETGTRGTEAFF.